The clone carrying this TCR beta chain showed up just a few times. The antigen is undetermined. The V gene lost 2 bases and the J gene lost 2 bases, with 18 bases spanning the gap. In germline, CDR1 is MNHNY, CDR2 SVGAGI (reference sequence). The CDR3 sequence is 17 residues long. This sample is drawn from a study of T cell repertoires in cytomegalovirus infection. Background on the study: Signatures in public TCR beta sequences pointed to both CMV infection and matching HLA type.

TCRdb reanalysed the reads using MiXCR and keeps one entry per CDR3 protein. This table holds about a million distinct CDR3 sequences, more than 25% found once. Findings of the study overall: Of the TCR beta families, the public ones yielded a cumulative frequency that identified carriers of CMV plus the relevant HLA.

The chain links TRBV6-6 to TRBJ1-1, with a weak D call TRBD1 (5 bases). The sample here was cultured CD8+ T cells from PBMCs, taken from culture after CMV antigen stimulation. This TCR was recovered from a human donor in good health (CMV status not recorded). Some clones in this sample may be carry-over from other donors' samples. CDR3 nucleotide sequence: TGTGCCAGCAGTTACGTTCTGGCAGGGCGGGTAAACACTGAAGCTTTCTTT. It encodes CASSYVLAGRVNTEAFF.